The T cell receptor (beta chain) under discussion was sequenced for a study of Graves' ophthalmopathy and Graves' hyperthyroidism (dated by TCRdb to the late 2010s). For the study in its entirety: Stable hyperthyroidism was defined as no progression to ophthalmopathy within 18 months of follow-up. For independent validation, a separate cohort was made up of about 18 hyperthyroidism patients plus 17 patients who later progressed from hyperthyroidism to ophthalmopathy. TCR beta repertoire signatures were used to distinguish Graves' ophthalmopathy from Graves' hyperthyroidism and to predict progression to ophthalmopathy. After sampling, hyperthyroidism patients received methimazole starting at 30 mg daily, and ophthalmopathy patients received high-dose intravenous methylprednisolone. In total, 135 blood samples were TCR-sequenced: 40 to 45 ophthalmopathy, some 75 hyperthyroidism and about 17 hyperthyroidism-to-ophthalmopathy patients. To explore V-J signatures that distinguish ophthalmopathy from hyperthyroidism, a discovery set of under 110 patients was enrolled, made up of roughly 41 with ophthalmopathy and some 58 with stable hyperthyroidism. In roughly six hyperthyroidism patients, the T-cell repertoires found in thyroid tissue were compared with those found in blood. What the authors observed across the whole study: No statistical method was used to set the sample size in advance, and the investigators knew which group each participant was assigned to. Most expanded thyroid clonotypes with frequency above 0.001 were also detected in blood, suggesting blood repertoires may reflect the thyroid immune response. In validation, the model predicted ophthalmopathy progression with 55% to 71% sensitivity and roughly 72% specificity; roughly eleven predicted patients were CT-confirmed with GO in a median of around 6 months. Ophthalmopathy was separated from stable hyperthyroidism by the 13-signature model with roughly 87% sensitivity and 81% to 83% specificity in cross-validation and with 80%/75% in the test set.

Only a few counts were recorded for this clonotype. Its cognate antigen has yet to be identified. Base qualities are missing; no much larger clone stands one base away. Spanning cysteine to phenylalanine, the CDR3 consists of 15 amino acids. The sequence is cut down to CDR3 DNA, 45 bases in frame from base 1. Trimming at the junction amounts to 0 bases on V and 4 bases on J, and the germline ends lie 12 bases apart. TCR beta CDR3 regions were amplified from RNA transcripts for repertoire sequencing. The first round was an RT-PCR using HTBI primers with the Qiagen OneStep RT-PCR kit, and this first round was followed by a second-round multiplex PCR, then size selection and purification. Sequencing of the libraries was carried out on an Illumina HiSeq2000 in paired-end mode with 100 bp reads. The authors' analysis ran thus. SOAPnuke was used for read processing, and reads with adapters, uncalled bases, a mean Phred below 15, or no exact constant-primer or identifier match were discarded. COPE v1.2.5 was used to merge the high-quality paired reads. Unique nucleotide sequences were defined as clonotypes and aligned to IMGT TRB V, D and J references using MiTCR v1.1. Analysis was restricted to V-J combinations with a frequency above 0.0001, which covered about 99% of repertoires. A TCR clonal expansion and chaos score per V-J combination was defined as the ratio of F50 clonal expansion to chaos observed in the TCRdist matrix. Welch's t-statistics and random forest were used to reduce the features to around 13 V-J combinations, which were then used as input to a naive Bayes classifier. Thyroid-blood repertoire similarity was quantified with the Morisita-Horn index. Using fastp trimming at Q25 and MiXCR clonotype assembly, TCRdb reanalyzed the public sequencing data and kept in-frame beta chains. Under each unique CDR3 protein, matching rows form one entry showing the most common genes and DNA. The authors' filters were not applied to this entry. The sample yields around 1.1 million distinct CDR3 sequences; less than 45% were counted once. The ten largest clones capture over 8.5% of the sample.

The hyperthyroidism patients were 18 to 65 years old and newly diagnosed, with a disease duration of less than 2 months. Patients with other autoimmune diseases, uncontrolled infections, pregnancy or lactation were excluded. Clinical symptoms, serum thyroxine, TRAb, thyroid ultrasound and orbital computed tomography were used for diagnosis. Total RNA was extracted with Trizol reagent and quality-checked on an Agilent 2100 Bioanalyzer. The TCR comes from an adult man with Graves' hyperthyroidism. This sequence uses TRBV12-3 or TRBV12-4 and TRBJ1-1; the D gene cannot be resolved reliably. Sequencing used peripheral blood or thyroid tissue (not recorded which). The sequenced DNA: TGTGCCAGCAGTTTAGCGGTAATAGCTTCCACTGAAGCTTTCTTT. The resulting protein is CASSLAVIASTEAFF.